These 19 T cell receptor beta chains came from one sample sequenced in a study of T cell changes during pregnancy in multiple sclerosis. Method: immunoSEQ multiplex PCR; TCRdb's copy keeps in-frame clones and lacks some. The sample contains approximately 46,000 clones, about 90% of which appear only once. Material: CD8+ T cells from peripheral blood mononuclear cells, obtained after pregnancy. The receptors derive from a female donor with multiple sclerosis, enrolled in a pregnancy study.

The chain couples TRBV9 to TRBJ2-7; tentative D call: TRBD2 (6 bases). With 4 bases removed from V and 7 bases from J, the gap between germline ends came to 15 bases. CDR1 SGDLS and CDR2 YYNGEE come from the germline V gene. The CDR3 loop spans 13 amino acids. The CDR3 DNA follows: TGTGCCAGCAGCCCTCACGGGAGTGGAGAGCAGTACTTC. Encoded protein: CASSPHGSGEQYF.

The V gene is TRBV9, the J gene TRBJ2-5; TRBD2 is a possible D gene (7 bases). This CDR3 is built from 14 residues. V lost 3 bases and J lost 2, with 11 bases in between. Germline CDR1 and CDR2: SGDLS and YYNGEE. The CDR3 DNA follows: TGTGCCAGCAGCGAGAAGGGGGGGCAAGAGACCCAGTACTTC. Its translation is CASSEKGGQETQYF.

This chain links TRBV30 with TRBJ2-2; the match to TRBD1 covers 7 bases. V was pared by 5 bases and J by 2 bases, with 2 bases of the junction left unmatched. The germline V gene has CDR1 GTSNPN and CDR2 SVGIG (reference sequence). The CDR3 has 13 residues. CDR3 sequence reads: CAWGQDNTGELFF. As DNA, the CDR3 is TGTGCCTGGGGACAGGACAACACCGGGGAGCTGTTTTTT. Full variable domain (remainder filled in from reference TRBV30 and TRBJ2-2): SQTIHQWPATLVQPVGSPLSLECTVEGTSNPNLYWYRQAAGRGLQLLFYSVGIGQISSEVPQNLSASRPQDRQFILSSKKLLLSDSGFYLCAWGQDNTGELFFGEGSRLTVL.

The chain uses TRBV7-9 and TRBJ2-4; 10 bases map to TRBD1. The CDR3 is 14 residues long. Germline CDR1 is SEHNR and CDR2 is FQNEAQ (reference sequence). Losses at the gene ends were 5 bases for V and 8 bases for J; bases not matched to a gene: 6. The DNA of the CDR3 is TGTGCCAGCAGCCCGAGGACAGGGGGGTACATTCAGTACTTC. This codes for CASSPRTGGYIQYF.

This rearrangement joins TRBV5-4 to TRBJ1-3; 7 bases agree with TRBD1. Germline lookup yields CDR1 SGHNT and CDR2 YYREEE (reference sequence). V shed 4 bases, J shed 0 bases, and the junction held 4 bases outside the gene matches. This CDR3 has 15 residues. CDR3 coding DNA: TGTGCCAGCAGCCCGGGACAGAACTCTGGAAACACCATATATTTT. Encoded protein: CASSPGQNSGNTIYF.

V usage is TRBV5-6 and J usage is TRBJ2-7, with D possibly TRBD2 on 6 matching bases. V shed 4 bases and J shed 4 bases, with 18 bases lying between them. From germline, CDR1 is SGHDT and CDR2 YYEEEE. CDR3 length: 15 amino acids. Here the CDR3 DNA reads TGTGCCAGCAGCGGTGGGGGTTTAGGAGGGTACGAGCAGTACTTC. This gives the protein CASSGGGLGGYEQYF.

The rearrangement joins TRBV7-9 to TRBJ1-1, with TRBD1 matching 8 bases. The length of the CDR3 is 15 residues. Losses at the gene ends were 10 bases for V and 4 bases for J; bases not matched to a gene: 14. Germline CDR1 SEHNR, CDR2 FQNEAQ (reference sequence). The CDR3 DNA sequence: TGTGCCACCCTGGGGCAGGGGGCACGAAGCACTGAAGCTTTCTTT. Its protein is CATLGQGARSTEAFF. Full variable domain (missing parts from reference TRBV7-9 and TRBJ1-1): DTGVSQNPRHKITKRGQNVTFRCDPISEHNRLYWYRQTLGQGPEFLTYFQNEAQLEKSRLLSDRFSAERPKGSFSTLEIQRTEQGDSAMYLCATLGQGARSTEAFFGQGTRLTVV.

The J gene is TRBJ1-2, the V gene TRBV27; 9 bases are a match to TRBD1. The CDR3 is 16 residues long. Looked up from germline, CDR1 is MNHEY and CDR2 is SMNVEV (reference sequence). V lost 5 bases, J lost 10 bases, and 17 bases stayed unmatched. CDR3 region: CASSIRHDGTGRSYTF. The CDR3 nucleotides are TGTGCCAGCAGTATCAGGCATGACGGGACAGGGAGATCCTACACCTTC.

The chain combines TRBV4-2 with TRBJ2-3, with a weak D call TRBD2 (5 bases). Germline CDR1 reads LGHNA; CDR2 reads YNFKEQ. The CDR3 contains 16 residues. V was shortened by 3 bases and J by 1 base, with 14 bases between the two germline ends. CDR3 protein: CASSQDVATRTDTQYF. Written as DNA, the CDR3 is TGTGCCAGCAGCCAGGATGTAGCGACCCGCACAGATACGCAGTATTTT.

V and J are TRBV19 and TRBJ1-5; D uncertain. The CDR3 sequence is 13 residues long. Germline V gene data show CDR1 as LNHDA and CDR2 as SQIVND (reference sequence). Trimming left V 3 bases short and J 6 bases short, with 9 bases between. The chain's CDR3 is CASSIAEIQPQHF. The CDR3 coding sequence is TGTGCCAGTAGTATTGCGGAAATTCAGCCCCAGCATTTT.

This chain uses TRBV6-4 with TRBJ2-5, with 10 positions matching TRBD1. V lost 2 bases and J lost 2; bases outside the gene matches: 5. CDR3 length: 16 residues. Germline V gives CDR1 MRHNA, CDR2 SNTAGT. The DNA of the CDR3 is TGTGCCAGCAGTGACCGTGCGGGACAGGGGCAAGAGACCCAGTACTTC. Encoded protein: CASSDRAGQGQETQYF.

This sequence joins TRBV9 and TRBJ1-1, with D perhaps matching TRBD1 (5 bases). Trimming cost V 4 bases and J 4 bases, with 20 bases left between them. Germline V lookup: CDR1 SGDLS, CDR2 YYNGEE. This CDR3 spans 16 amino acids. CDR3 region: CASSPLRGDEGTEAFF. The DNA of the CDR3 is TGTGCCAGCAGCCCCCTGCGGGGGGATGAGGGCACTGAAGCTTTCTTT.

The rearrangement uses TRBV5-6 and TRBJ1-3; no definite D call. Deletions cut 0 bases from V and 3 bases from J, with 4 bases between. The CDR3 totals 13 residues. Germline V CDR1 and CDR2: SGHDT, YYEEEE. The CDR3 here is CASSLGLGNTIYF. In nucleotides, the CDR3 is TGTGCCAGCAGCTTGGGTCTTGGAAACACCATATATTTT. The full variable domain, in which reference TRBV5-6 and TRBJ1-3 provide the parts outside the CDR3, is DAGVTQSPTHLIKTRGQQVTLRCSPKSGHDTVSWYQQALGQGPQFIFQYYEEEERQRGNFPDRFSGHQFPNYSSELNVNALLLGDSALYLCASSLGLGNTIYFGEGSWLTVV.

This sequence joins TRBV18 and TRBJ1-1; TRBD1 aligns across 9 bases. J lost 3 bases, V lost 2 bases, and 7 bases had no gene match. Germline V lookup: CDR1 KGHSH, CDR2 LQKENI. The CDR3 loop spans 16 amino acids. CDR3 protein: CASSPSDRGFDTEAFF. The CDR3 DNA reads as TGTGCCAGCTCACCAAGTGACAGGGGGTTTGACACTGAAGCTTTCTTT.

The chain has TRBV19 and TRBJ1-5; D is perhaps TRBD1 (6 bases). The CDR3 covers 16 residues. V gave up 5 bases and J gave up 0 bases, with 14 bases separating them. CDR1 and CDR2 from the germline V gene are LNHDA and SQIVND (reference sequence). The DNA of the CDR3 is TGTGCCAGTAGTCCAAGATCAGGGGATAGCAATCAGCCCCAGCATTTT. Protein sequence: CASSPRSGDSNQPQHF.

The rearrangement uses TRBV5-1 and TRBJ2-7, with TRBD2 matching over 8 bases. The CDR3 runs 15 residues. The V segment lost 0 bases and the J segment 5 bases; nucleotides outside the gene matches: 7. The germline CDR1 and CDR2 sequences are SGHRS and YFSETQ. The DNA of the CDR3 is TGCGCCAGCAGCTTGGCCGGACTAGCTTACCACGAGCAGTACTTC. Its protein is CASSLAGLAYHEQYF. The whole variable domain, filled in from reference TRBV5-1 and TRBJ2-7, reads KAGVTQTPRYLIKTRGQQVTLSCSPISGHRSVSWYQQTPGQGLQFLFEYFSETQRNKGNFPGRFSGRQFSNSRSEMNVSTLELGDSALYLCASSLAGLAYHEQYFGPGTRLTVT.

CDR3 DNA: TGCGCCAGCAGCCAACTACCCCACCTGGCGCTAGCGGATATTCAAGAGACCCAGTACTTC. Translation: CASSQLPHLALADIQETQYF. The chain employs TRBV4-1 and TRBJ2-5; TRBD2 aligns across 7 bases. The CDR3 is 20 amino acids. V lost 2 bases and J lost 2; bases outside the gene matches: 20. Germline loops: CDR1 MGHRA, CDR2 YSYEKL.

V and J are TRBV12-5 and TRBJ2-7; 9 bases agree with TRBD1. The CDR3 covers 15 residues. Germline trimming cut 5 bases from V and 3 bases from J; bases unmatched to any gene: 8. Germline assignment: CDR1 LGHNT and CDR2 FRNRAP. The CDR3 DNA reads as TGTGCTAGTGGTGTGGGACAGGGTTTTCTCTACGAGCAGTACTTC. This encodes CASGVGQGFLYEQYF.

J is TRBJ1-5 and V is TRBV4-3, with 8 positions matching TRBD1. After removal of 1 base from V and 5 bases from J, the junction contained 4 bases not matched to a gene. CDR1 and CDR2 (germline): LGHNA, YSLEER. This CDR3 region has 15 residues. CDR3 in amino acids: CASSQGDRIDQPQHF. CDR3 in DNA: TGCGCCAGCAGCCAAGGGGACAGGATAGATCAGCCCCAGCATTTT.